Shown below are 17 T cell receptor beta chains from a single sample sequenced in a study of response to subunit inactivated influenza vaccine. TCRdb called the RT-PCR reads again in MiXCR, with one record for every CDR3 protein. The table lists about 500,000 distinct CDR3 sequences, approximately 7.7% of them singletons, with about an eighth in the top ten. Specimen: PBMCs from blood, collected around 25 months after vaccination. The receptors were gathered from a man between 50 and 69 years old who received an inactivated influenza vaccine.

The rearrangement uses TRBV9 and TRBJ2-1, with TRBD2 matching 9 bases. J gave up 0 bases and V 0 bases, and 10 bases lay outside the gene matches. The germline V gene has CDR1 SGDLS and CDR2 YYNGEE. The CDR3 is made up of 19 amino acids. In DNA form, the CDR3 reads TGTGCCAGCAGCGTAGCTTTAGCGGGGGTCACGAGCTCCTACAATGAGCAGTTCTTC. It encodes CASSVALAGVTSSYNEQFF.

The table lists this clonotype with a few counts. This chain joins TRBV12-3 or TRBV12-4 and TRBJ1-1; D ambiguous. CDR3 length: 15 amino acids. The V end lost 7 bases, the J end lost 1 base, and 16 bases lay between the germline ends. Here the CDR3 DNA reads TGTGCCAGCACTATAGCGGGTCGGAGGAACACTGAAGCTTTCTTT. Translation: CASTIAGRRNTEAFF.

The chain links TRBV7-8 to TRBJ1-6, with 10 bases matching TRBD1. The ends lost 5 bases at V and 7 bases at J; junction bases unmatched: 5. The CDR3 length is 15 residues. The germline CDR1 and CDR2 sequences are SGHVS and FQNEAQ. The CDR3 loop is CASSLQTGGNSPLHF. The CDR3 DNA sequence: TGTGCCAGCAGCCTGCAGACAGGGGGCAATTCACCCCTCCACTTT.

In its sample, this clonotype was seen many times. The chain joins TRBV15 to TRBJ1-2; 8 bases line up with TRBD1. This CDR3 spans 16 amino acids. CDR1 is LNHNV, CDR2 YYDKDF, per germline (reference sequence). With V trimmed by 5 bases and J by 0 bases, 8 bases remained unmatched. CDR3 bases: TGTGCCACCAGCGCGACAGGGGTTCCCTCTAACTATGGCTACACCTTC. Translated, it gives CATSATGVPSNYGYTF.

There are many counts of this clonotype. Here the CDR3 DNA reads TGTGCCAGCAGCGACTACTCAGATACGCAGTATTTT. Translation: CASSDYSDTQYF. The chain joins TRBV11-2 to TRBJ2-3; D perhaps matches TRBD2 (5 bases). This CDR3 is 12 amino acids long. Germline CDR1 and CDR2: SGHAT and FQNNGV. Trimming took 5 bases from V and 4 from J, leaving 7 bases between them.

This clonotype was observed many times. The chain recombines TRBV12-3 or TRBV12-4 with TRBJ2-1, with D tentatively TRBD1 (7 bases). This CDR3 comprises 16 residues. V lost 6 bases and J lost 8, with 23 bases in between. CDR3 nucleotides: TGTGCCAGCAGCCGCCACCTAACCCAGGGGGGTTATGAGCAGTTCTTC. Amino acids: CASSRHLTQGGYEQFF.

V and J are TRBV29-1 and TRBJ1-4; the D is unclear. The V gene lost 6 bases and the J gene lost 4 bases, with 12 bases spanning the gap. Germline loops: CDR1 SQVTM, CDR2 ANQGSEA. This CDR3 is built from 13 residues. This chain's CDR3 is CSVQRRVNEKLFF. The CDR3 DNA reads TGCAGCGTCCAGCGGCGGGTTAATGAAAAACTGTTTTTT.

In this sample, this clonotype turned up a few times. The chain carries TRBV20-1 and TRBJ1-5; 11 bases fit TRBD1. V dropped 2 bases and J dropped 2; count of bases not matched to a gene: 8. The CDR3 consists of 17 residues. Germline assignment: CDR1 DFQATT and CDR2 SNEGSKA (reference sequence). The CDR3 reads CSARPRDRGKGNQPQHF. In DNA, the CDR3 is TGCAGTGCTAGACCCCGGGACAGGGGGAAAGGCAATCAGCCCCAGCATTTT.

In this sample, this clonotype turned up a few times. The chain carries TRBV20-1 and TRBJ1-5, with TRBD1 matching over 11 bases. Trimming took 7 bases from V and 4 from J; bases not matched to a gene: 6. Germline CDR1 is DFQATT and CDR2 is SNEGSKA (reference sequence). This CDR3 contains 14 residues. CDR3 amino acids: CSVGTGGMNQPQHF. The CDR3 DNA is TGCAGTGTAGGGACAGGGGGGATGAATCAGCCCCAGCATTTT.

The sample holds a few counts of this clonotype. This sequence joins TRBV20-1 and TRBJ1-5; TRBD1 agrees at 8 bases. The ends lost 3 bases at V and 3 bases at J; junction bases unmatched: 4. This CDR3 spans 14 amino acids. The germline gives CDR1 DFQATT, CDR2 SNEGSKA (reference sequence). The CDR3 here is CSARTGVTNQPQHF. The CDR3 nucleotides are TGCAGTGCTAGGACAGGGGTAACCAATCAGCCCCAGCATTTT.

Many counts were recorded for this clonotype. CDR3 DNA: TGCGCCAGCAGACAGGGGGCGCGGGGCACCGGGGAGCTGTTTTTT. Encoded protein: CASRQGARGTGELFF. The chain uses TRBV10-2 and TRBJ2-2; 9 positions match TRBD1. The V gene end was trimmed by 6 bases and the J gene end by 4 bases; junction bases not matched to a gene: 6. The CDR3 sequence is 15 residues long. CDR1 is WSHSY, CDR2 SAAADI, per germline.

The J gene is TRBJ2-5, the V gene TRBV28; 11 positions match TRBD2. The germline CDR1 and CDR2 sequences are MDHEN and SYDVKM. The CDR3 is made up of 16 amino acids. The trim removed 3 bases at V and 3 bases at J, leaving 6 bases unmatched. In nucleotides, the CDR3 is TGTGCCAGCAGTTTGACACTAGCGGGAGTCAAAGAGACCCAGTACTTC. Its protein product is CASSLTLAGVKETQYF.

A few counts support this clonotype. This chain uses TRBV27 with TRBJ2-1, with 9 bases that match TRBD2. J was trimmed by 1 base and V by 2 bases; bases with no gene match: 9. Germline lookup yields CDR1 MNHEY and CDR2 SMNVEV (reference sequence). CDR3 length equals 18 residues. CDR3 in DNA: TGTGCCAGCAGTTTAATAGGTAGCGGGAGTGGGTCCTACAATGAGCAGTTCTTC. Protein product: CASSLIGSGSGSYNEQFF.

This clonotype was counted once. It may be a read error: a sequence one base away is much more abundant. This chain joins TRBV21-1 and TRBJ1-1; TRBD1 is taken as the D call from the table, unchecked against the DNA. TRBV21-1 has pseudogene status. CDR3 length equals 16 residues. CDR3 amino acids: CADTPDRGIGNTEAFF. In DNA form, the CDR3 reads TGTGCCGACACCCCGGACAGGGGAATTGGGAACACTGAAGCTTTCTTT.

In this sample, this clonotype turned up a few times. The chain has TRBV21-1 and TRBJ1-5; TRBD1 was called by the table and not checked on the DNA. TRBV21-1 is classified as a pseudogene. The CDR3 has 14 residues. The CDR3 sequence is CAGSRGRGSQPQHF. CDR3 sequence (DNA): TGTGCCGGAAGCAGGGGCCGCGGTAGTCAGCCCCAGCATTTT.

This clonotype was observed at least ten times. The chain couples TRBV30 to TRBJ2-1; D uncertain. Germline-derived CDR1 and CDR2 are GTSNPN and SVGIG (reference sequence). The CDR3 contains 11 residues. V lost 2 bases and J 6 bases, leaving 5 bases between the germline ends. The CDR3, as DNA: TGTGCCTGGAGTTGGGGCAATGAGCAGTTCTTC. Protein product: CAWSWGNEQFF.

This clonotype was detected only a few times. The chain joins TRBV12-3 or TRBV12-4 to TRBJ2-6; tentative D call: TRBD1 (6 bases). The CDR3 loop spans 18 amino acids. The V end lost 3 bases, the J end lost 0 bases, and 15 bases lay between the germline ends. The CDR3, as DNA: TGTGCCAGCAGTTTTAGGGGAACAGGGAACTCTGGGGCCAACGTCCTGACTTTC. This translates into CASSFRGTGNSGANVLTF.